This TCR beta chain was recovered during a study of monozygotic twins with inflammatory bowel disease. The CDR3 runs 15 residues. CDR1 is SGHKS, CDR2 YYEKEE, per germline (reference sequence). General study results and limits: Especially where disease activity was present, IBD patients had fewer clonotypes in common with others than healthy twins did. Separate T cell subtypes could not be resolved from one another.

Every TCR library used about 3,700 ng of total RNA. Template-switch reactions added UMIs with a 6-nucleotide sample barcode. TCRdb re-called the 5' RACE reads and gives one entry per CDR3 protein, without DNA. Its table records about 450,000 distinct CDR3 sequences. Concerning this clonotype: The antigen remains unidentified.

This sequence originates from a human donor with ulcerative colitis or Crohn's disease, or a healthy co-twin of an affected twin (not recorded which). Material for sequencing was blood. The chain joins TRBV5-5 to TRBJ2-7; checking the TCRdb D call of TRBD2 is not possible without DNA. The CDR3 loop reads CASSLRLAVDYEQYF. The full variable domain, its missing parts supplied by reference TRBV5-5 and TRBJ2-7, is DAGVTQSPTHLIKTRGQQVTLRCSPISGHKSVSWYQQVLGQGPQFIFQYYEKEERGRGNFPDRFSARQFPNYSSELNVNALLLGDSALYLCASSLRLAVDYEQYFGPGTRLTVT.